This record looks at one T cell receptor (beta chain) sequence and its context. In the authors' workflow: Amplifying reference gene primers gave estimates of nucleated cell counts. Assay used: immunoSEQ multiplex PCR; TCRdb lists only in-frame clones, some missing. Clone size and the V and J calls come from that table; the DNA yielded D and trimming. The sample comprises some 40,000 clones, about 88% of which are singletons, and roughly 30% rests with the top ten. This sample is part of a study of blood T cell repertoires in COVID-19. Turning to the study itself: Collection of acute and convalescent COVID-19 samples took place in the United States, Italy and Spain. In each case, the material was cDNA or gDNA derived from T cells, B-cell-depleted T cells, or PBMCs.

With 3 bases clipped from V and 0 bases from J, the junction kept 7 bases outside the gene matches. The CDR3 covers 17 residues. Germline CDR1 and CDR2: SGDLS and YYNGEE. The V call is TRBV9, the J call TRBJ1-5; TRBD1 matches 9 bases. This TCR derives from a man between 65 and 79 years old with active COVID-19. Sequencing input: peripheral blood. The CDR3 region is CASSAGQGLYSNQPQHF. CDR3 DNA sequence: TGTGCCAGCAGCGCGGGACAGGGCCTTTATAGCAATCAGCCCCAGCATTTT.